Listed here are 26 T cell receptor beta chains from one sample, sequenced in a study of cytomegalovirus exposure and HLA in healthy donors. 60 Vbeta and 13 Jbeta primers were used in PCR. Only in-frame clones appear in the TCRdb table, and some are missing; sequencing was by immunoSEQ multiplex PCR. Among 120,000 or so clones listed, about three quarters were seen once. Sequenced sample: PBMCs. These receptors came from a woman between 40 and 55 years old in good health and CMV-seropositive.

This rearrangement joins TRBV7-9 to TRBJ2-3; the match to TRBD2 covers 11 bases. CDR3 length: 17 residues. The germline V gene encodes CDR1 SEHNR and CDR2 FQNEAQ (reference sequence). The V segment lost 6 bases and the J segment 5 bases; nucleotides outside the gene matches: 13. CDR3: CASSFGLAGLVRDTQYF. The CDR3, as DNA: TGTGCCAGCAGTTTCGGACTAGCGGGCCTAGTAAGAGATACGCAGTATTTT.

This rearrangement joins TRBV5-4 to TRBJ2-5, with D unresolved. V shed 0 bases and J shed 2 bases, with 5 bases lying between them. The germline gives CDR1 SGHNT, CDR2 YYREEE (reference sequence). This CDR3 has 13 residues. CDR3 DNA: TGTGCCAGCAGCTTGGAACAGCAAGAGACCCAGTACTTC. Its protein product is CASSLEQQETQYF.

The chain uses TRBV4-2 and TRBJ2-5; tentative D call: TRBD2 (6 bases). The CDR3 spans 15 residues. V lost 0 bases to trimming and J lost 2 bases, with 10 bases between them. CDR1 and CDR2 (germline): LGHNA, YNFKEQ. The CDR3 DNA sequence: TGTGCCAGCAGCCAAGATAGCGGCCCGCAAGAGACCCAGTACTTC. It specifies CASSQDSGPQETQYF.

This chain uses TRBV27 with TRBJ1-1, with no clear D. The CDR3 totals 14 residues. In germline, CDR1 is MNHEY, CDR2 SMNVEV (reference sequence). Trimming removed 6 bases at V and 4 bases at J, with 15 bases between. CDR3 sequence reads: CASRPGGWGTEAFF. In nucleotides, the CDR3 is TGTGCCAGCAGGCCCGGAGGATGGGGCACTGAAGCTTTCTTT.

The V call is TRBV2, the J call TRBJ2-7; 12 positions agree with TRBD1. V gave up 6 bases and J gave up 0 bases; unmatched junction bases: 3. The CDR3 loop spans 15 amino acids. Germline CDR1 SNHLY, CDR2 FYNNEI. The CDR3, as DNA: TGTGCCAGCAGGGGACAGGGGGCTTACTCCTACGAGCAGTACTTC. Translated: CASRGQGAYSYEQYF.

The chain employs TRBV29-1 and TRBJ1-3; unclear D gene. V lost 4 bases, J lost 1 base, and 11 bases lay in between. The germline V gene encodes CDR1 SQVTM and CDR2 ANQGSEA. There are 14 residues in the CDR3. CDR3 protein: CSVVHSLSGNTIYF. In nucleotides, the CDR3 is TGCAGCGTTGTCCACAGCCTGTCTGGAAACACCATATATTTT.

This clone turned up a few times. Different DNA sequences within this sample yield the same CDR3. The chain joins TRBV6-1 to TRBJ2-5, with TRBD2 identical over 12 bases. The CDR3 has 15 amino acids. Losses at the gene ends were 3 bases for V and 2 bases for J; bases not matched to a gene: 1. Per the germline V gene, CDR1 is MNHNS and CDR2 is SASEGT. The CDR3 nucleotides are TGTGCCAGCAGTGAGCTAGCGGGGGGGCAAGAGACCCAGTACTTC. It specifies CASSELAGGQETQYF.

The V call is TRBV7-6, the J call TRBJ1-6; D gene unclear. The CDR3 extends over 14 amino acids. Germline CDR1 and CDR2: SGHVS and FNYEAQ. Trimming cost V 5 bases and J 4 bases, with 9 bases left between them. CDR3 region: CASSPESYNSPLHF. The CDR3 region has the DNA TGTGCCAGCAGCCCTGAGAGTTATAATTCACCCCTCCACTTT.

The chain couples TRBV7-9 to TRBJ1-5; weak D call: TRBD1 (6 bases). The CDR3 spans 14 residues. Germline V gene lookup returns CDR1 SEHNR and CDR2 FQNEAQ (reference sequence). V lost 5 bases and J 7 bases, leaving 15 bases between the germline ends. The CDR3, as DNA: TGTGCCAGCAGCCAAGGGGGGGGCGGGCAGCCCCAGCATTTT. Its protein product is CASSQGGGGQPQHF. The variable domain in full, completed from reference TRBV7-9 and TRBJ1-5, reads DTGVSQNPRHKITKRGQNVTFRCDPISEHNRLYWYRQTLGQGPEFLTYFQNEAQLEKSRLLSDRFSAERPKGSFSTLEIQRTEQGDSAMYLCASSQGGGGQPQHFGDGTRLSIL.

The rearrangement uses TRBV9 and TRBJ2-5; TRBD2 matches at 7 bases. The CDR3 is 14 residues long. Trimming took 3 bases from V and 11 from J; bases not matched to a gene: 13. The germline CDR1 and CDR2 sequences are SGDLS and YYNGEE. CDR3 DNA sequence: TGTGCCAGCAGCGAGGGCCCAATGGGGAGGGAGCAGTACTTC. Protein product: CASSEGPMGREQYF.

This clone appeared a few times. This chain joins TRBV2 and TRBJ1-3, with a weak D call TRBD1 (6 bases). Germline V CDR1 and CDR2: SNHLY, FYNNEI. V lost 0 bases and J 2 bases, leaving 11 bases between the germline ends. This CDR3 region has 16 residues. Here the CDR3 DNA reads TGTGCCAGCAGTGAAGCGGGGGCACCGCCTGGAAACACCATATATTTT. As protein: CASSEAGAPPGNTIYF.

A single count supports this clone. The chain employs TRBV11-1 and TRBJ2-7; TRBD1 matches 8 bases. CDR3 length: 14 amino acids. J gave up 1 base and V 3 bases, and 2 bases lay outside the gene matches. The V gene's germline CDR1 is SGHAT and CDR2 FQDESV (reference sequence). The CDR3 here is CASSFDRGSYEQYF. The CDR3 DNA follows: TGTGCCAGCAGCTTTGACAGGGGTTCCTACGAGCAGTACTTC.

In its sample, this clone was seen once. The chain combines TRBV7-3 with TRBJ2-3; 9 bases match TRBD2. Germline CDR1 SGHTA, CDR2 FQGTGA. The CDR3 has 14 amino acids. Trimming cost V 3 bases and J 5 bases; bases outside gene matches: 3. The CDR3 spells CASSFSGGLDTQYF. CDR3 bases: TGTGCCAGCAGCTTTAGCGGGGGTTTAGATACGCAGTATTTT.

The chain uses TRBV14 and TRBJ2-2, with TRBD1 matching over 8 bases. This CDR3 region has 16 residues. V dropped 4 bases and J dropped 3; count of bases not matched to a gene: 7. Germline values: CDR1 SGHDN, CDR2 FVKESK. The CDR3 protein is CASSLLQGADTGELFF. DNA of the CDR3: TGTGCCAGCAGCCTATTGCAGGGGGCGGACACCGGGGAGCTGTTTTTT.

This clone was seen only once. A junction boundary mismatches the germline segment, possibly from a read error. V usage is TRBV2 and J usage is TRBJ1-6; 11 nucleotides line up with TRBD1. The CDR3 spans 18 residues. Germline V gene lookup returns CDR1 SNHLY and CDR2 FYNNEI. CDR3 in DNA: TGTGCCAGCAGGGAAGCATCGACTGGGACAGGGGGAGGTTCACCCCTCCACTTT. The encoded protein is CASREASTGTGGGSPLHF.

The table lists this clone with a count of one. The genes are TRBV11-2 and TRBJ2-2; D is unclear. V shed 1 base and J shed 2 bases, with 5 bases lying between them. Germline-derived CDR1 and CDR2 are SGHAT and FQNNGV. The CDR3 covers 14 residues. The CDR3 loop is CASSLGVNTGELFF. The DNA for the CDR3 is TGTGCCAGCAGCTTAGGAGTTAACACCGGGGAGCTGTTTTTT.

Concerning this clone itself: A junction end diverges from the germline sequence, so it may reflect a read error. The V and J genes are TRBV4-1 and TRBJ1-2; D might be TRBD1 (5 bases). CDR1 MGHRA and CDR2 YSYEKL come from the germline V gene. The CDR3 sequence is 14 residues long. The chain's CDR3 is CVSRASGGGYGYTF. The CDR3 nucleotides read TGCGTCAGCAGGGCCTCTGGCGGGGGCTATGGCTACACCTTC.

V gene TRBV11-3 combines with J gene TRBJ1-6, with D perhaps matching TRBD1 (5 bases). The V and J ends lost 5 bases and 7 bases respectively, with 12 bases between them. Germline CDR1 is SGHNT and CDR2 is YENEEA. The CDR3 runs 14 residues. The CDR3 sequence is CASSLQGTNSPLHF. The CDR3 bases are TGTGCCAGCAGCCTTCAGGGCACCAATTCACCCCTCCACTTT.

This CDR3 is CASSSGTGKDTIYF. The CDR3 nucleotides are TGCGCCAGCAGCTCCGGGACAGGGAAGGACACCATATATTTT. V is TRBV5-1 and J is TRBJ1-3; 9 nucleotides agree with TRBD1. Germline V lookup: CDR1 SGHRS, CDR2 YFSETQ. The CDR3 covers 14 residues. The V gene end was trimmed by 3 bases and the J gene end by 8 bases; junction bases not matched to a gene: 6.

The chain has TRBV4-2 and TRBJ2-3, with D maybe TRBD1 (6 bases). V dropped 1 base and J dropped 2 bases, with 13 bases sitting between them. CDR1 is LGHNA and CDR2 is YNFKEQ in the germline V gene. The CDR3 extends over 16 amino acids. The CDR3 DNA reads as TGTGCCAGCAGCCAAGGGGGACAAACTCACACAGATACGCAGTATTTT. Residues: CASSQGGQTHTDTQYF.

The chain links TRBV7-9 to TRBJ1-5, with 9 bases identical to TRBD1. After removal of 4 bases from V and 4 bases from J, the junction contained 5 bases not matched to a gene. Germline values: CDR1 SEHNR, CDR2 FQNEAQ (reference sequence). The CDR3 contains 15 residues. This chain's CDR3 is CASSSTGTGNQPQHF. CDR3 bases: TGTGCCAGCAGCTCCACGGGGACAGGGAATCAGCCCCAGCATTTT.

For the CDR3, the DNA is TGCGCCAGCAGCCAAGAAGGAGGACAGGGTCAAGAGCAGTACTTC. Its protein is CASSQEGGQGQEQYF. The chain couples TRBV4-1 to TRBJ2-7; 8 nucleotides align to TRBD1. Germline V gene sequence: CDR1 MGHRA, CDR2 YSYEKL. V shed 0 bases, J shed 7 bases, and the junction held 8 bases outside the gene matches. This CDR3 comprises 15 residues.

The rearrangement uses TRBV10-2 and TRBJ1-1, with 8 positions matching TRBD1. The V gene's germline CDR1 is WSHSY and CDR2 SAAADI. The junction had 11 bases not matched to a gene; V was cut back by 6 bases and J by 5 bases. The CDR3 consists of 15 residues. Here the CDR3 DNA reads TGCGCCAGCAGGGAGGGCGGCAGGGGGCGAACTGAAGCTTTCTTT. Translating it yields CASREGGRGRTEAFF.

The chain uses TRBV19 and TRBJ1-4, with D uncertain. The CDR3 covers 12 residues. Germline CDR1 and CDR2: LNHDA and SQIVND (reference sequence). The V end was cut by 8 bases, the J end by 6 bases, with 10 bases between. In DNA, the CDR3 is TGTGCCAGTTCCCTTTTCGATGAAAAACTGTTTTTT. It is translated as CASSLFDEKLFF.

CDR3 residues: CASSAGGQTNTEAFF. CDR3 coding DNA: TGTGCCAGCTCGGCGGGGGGACAGACGAACACTGAAGCTTTCTTT. The chain carries TRBV18 and TRBJ1-1; 7 nucleotides agree with TRBD1. CDR1 is KGHSH and CDR2 is LQKENI in the germline V gene. The ends lost 6 bases at V and 1 base at J; junction bases unmatched: 8. The CDR3 is 15 amino acids. Drawing the rest from reference TRBV18 and TRBJ1-1, the complete variable domain is NAGVMQNPRHLVRRRGQEARLRCSPMKGHSHVYWYRQLPEEGLKFMVYLQKENIIDESGMPKERFSAEFPKEGPSILRIQQVVRGDSAAYFCASSAGGQTNTEAFFGQGTRLTVV.

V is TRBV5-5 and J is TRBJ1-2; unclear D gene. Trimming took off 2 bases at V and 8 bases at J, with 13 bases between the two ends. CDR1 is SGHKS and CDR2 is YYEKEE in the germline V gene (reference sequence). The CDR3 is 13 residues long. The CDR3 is CASSFDGEGGYTF. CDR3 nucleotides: TGTGCCAGCAGCTTCGATGGGGAGGGCGGCTACACCTTC.